This T cell receptor beta chain was sequenced in a study of OX40 agonist ivuxolimab in advanced cancers. Overall study findings and caveats: The study did not work out the antigen specificity of the expanded peripheral T cells.

The CDR3 runs 12 residues. The germline V and J ends were trimmed by 5 bases and 1 base, with 5 bases remaining between them. Germline lookup yields CDR1 LNHDA and CDR2 SQIVND (reference sequence). As for this clone: What it recognizes is unknown.

Method: immunoSEQ multiplex PCR; TCRdb's copy keeps in-frame clones and lacks some. The sample comprises 14,000 or so clones, around 93% of which are singletons, and around a fifth rests with the top ten. The receptor's source is an adult with an advanced solid tumor such as melanoma, head and neck, liver or kidney cancer. The chain joins TRBV19 to TRBJ1-1; no definite D call. Specimen: CD4+ or CD8+ T cells sorted from blood, collected in a trial of the OX40 agonist ivuxolimab. The CDR3 DNA reads as TGTGCCAGTAGTTGGGAGAACACTGAAGCTTTCTTT. Translating gives CASSWENTEAFF.